The entry that follows covers one TCR beta chain sequence. Sequencing used immunoSEQ multiplex PCR; TCRdb keeps in-frame clones, though not all of them. Among 360,000 or so clones, around 86% were seen once, and the ten largest hold around 3.6%. The CDR3 spans 13 residues. V lost 1 base and J 5 bases, leaving 8 bases between the germline ends. Germline V gene data show CDR1 as LNHDA and CDR2 as SQIVND (reference sequence). Regarding treatment: roughly 18 received Ad26.COV2.S at low or high dose, single or two shots; several received placebo; per-sample allocation not given. Repertoires come from day 63 after the first vaccine or placebo injection. These data come from a study of Ad26.COV2.S vaccination and SARS-CoV-2 variants.

The V gene is TRBV19, the J gene TRBJ2-5; D remains ambiguous. This material consisted of peripheral blood, taken in a trial of Ad26.COV2.S vaccine versus placebo. This clonotype was obtained from a person between 18 and 65 years old who received the Ad26.COV2.S COVID-19 vaccine or a placebo. The CDR3 DNA is TGTGCCAGTAGTATAGGAGCCGTGGAGACCCAGTACTTC. This translates into CASSIGAVETQYF.